The count of the clone carrying this T cell receptor beta chain is one. Its target is unknown. It was with 60 Vbeta and 13 Jbeta primers that the PCR ran. Clones were sequenced by immunoSEQ multiplex PCR, and TCRdb holds only the in-frame ones, with some missing. The data show some 120,000 clones, with around three quarters seen just once and more than 1.5% held by the top ten. This sample was taken from a study of cytomegalovirus exposure and HLA in healthy donors. Study outcomes and limitations: The HLA-A and HLA-B alleles of most subjects were reportedly predicted accurately from TCR beta sequences. It was confirmed in vitro that a few of the CMV-associated chains were specific for CMV antigens. Researchers reported from a later analysis that most CMV-associated TCR beta chains appeared HLA-restricted. V- and J-gene trimming of TCR beta was linked (in a later analysis) to a missense DCLRE1C variant.

Per the germline V gene, CDR1 is SNHLY and CDR2 is FYNNEI. The V gene lost 3 bases and the J gene lost 2 bases, with 8 bases spanning the gap. This CDR3 has 15 residues. The chain carries TRBV2 and TRBJ1-6; D remains unclear. This clonotype was obtained from a man aged 18-30 years in good health and CMV-seronegative. Sequenced sample: PBMCs. This CDR3 reads CASSEENTYNSPLHF. DNA of the CDR3: TGTGCCAGCAGTGAGGAGAACACCTATAATTCACCCCTCCACTTT.